The 12 T cell receptor beta chains given below trace back to one sample, sequenced in a study of identifying expanded T cells in peripheral blood. Sequenced by immunoSEQ multiplex PCR; TCRdb stores in-frame clones only, minus some. This table has about 100,000 clones, around nine tenths appearing once. Sequenced sample: blood. These receptors all stem from a person aged 18 to 70 in good health.

This rearrangement joins TRBV28 to TRBJ2-7, with a tentative D call TRBD1 (6 bases). V was clipped by 2 bases and J by 6 bases, with 14 bases between them. The germline gives CDR1 MDHEN, CDR2 SYDVKM. The CDR3 extends over 14 amino acids. The CDR3 loop is CASSLTGTTSEQYF. CDR3 in DNA: TGTGCCAGCAGTTTAACAGGGACCACCTCCGAGCAGTACTTC.

This rearrangement joins TRBV5-1 to TRBJ2-3, with 8 bases lining up with TRBD1. The germline V gene encodes CDR1 SGHRS and CDR2 YFSETQ. V dropped 0 bases and J dropped 5; count of bases not matched to a gene: 5. CDR3 size: 15 residues. The CDR3 protein is CASSLASGGKDTQYF. CDR3 DNA: TGCGCCAGCAGCTTGGCCTCAGGGGGCAAAGATACGCAGTATTTT.

The chain couples TRBV27 to TRBJ1-6; tentative D call: TRBD1 (5 bases). The CDR3 is 18 amino acids. V lost 1 base and J lost 0, with 13 bases in between. CDR1 is MNHEY and CDR2 is SMNVEV in the germline V gene (reference sequence). CDR3 nucleotide sequence: TGTGCCAGCAGTTTATACAGGAAGAGGGGCTCCTATAATTCACCCCTCCACTTT. Its translation: CASSLYRKRGSYNSPLHF.

The chain recombines TRBV5-4 with TRBJ1-1; D is uncertain. Trimming stripped 2 bases from V and 4 bases from J, with 12 bases between. The germline gives CDR1 SGHNT, CDR2 YYREEE (reference sequence). CDR3 length: 14 residues. The CDR3 DNA is TGTGCCAGCAGCTTTCTTCCAAGCGCCACTGAAGCTTTCTTT. Residues: CASSFLPSATEAFF.

The chain uses TRBV5-1 and TRBJ2-7, with D maybe TRBD1 (6 bases). The CDR3 extends over 13 amino acids. Germline CDR1 is SGHRS and CDR2 is YFSETQ. Trimming shortened V by 6 bases and J by 3 bases, and 13 bases separated the two germline ends. This chain's CDR3 is CASTGVRGYEQYF. As DNA, the CDR3 is TGCGCCAGCACTGGAGTCAGGGGCTACGAGCAGTACTTC.

V and J are TRBV5-5 and TRBJ2-5, with a weak D call TRBD2 (5 bases). V gave up 0 bases and J gave up 0 bases, with 9 bases separating them. CDR1 and CDR2 from the germline V gene are SGHKS and YYEKEE (reference sequence). The CDR3 covers 15 residues. CDR3 nucleotide sequence: TGTGCCAGCAGCTTGGGAAACGGGAACCAAGAGACCCAGTACTTC. As protein: CASSLGNGNQETQYF.

The chain employs TRBV19 and TRBJ1-4, with TRBD1 matching over 8 bases. The trim removed 5 bases at V and 8 bases at J, leaving 7 bases unmatched. The length of the CDR3 is 14 residues. Germline assignment: CDR1 LNHDA and CDR2 SQIVND (reference sequence). The DNA of the CDR3 is TGTGCCAGTAGTTCTCAGGGGGCAGGGGAAAAACTGTTTTTT. Encoded protein: CASSSQGAGEKLFF.

This chain links TRBV27 with TRBJ1-1, with D possibly matching TRBD1 (5 bases). The V end lost 7 bases, the J end lost 0 bases, and 15 bases lay between the germline ends. The CDR3 is 15 residues long. CDR1 and CDR2 from the germline V gene are MNHEY and SMNVEV (reference sequence). CDR3 amino acids: CASTLRGSVNTEAFF. CDR3 DNA sequence: TGTGCCAGCACTTTGCGGGGCTCGGTGAACACTGAAGCTTTCTTT.

The chain combines TRBV2 with TRBJ2-7; TRBD1 matches at 9 bases. The junction had 6 bases not matched to a gene; V was cut back by 3 bases and J by 6 bases. Looked up from germline, CDR1 is SNHLY and CDR2 is FYNNEI. The CDR3 has 14 residues. In DNA, the CDR3 is TGTGCCAGCAGTGAGGCCGGGACAGGGCTCGAGCAGTACTTC. It specifies CASSEAGTGLEQYF.

The chain combines TRBV29-1 with TRBJ2-1; TRBD1 aligns across 9 bases. The CDR3 sequence is 15 residues long. Germline V gene lookup returns CDR1 SQVTM and CDR2 ANQGSEA. The junction had 9 bases not matched to a gene; V was cut back by 5 bases and J by 4 bases. The DNA of the CDR3 is TGCAGCGTTTCTAACCGGGACAGGGAGTACAATGAGCAGTTCTTC. It translates to CSVSNRDREYNEQFF.

V and J are TRBV18 and TRBJ2-5; 8 nucleotides match TRBD1. The ends lost 3 bases at V and 3 bases at J; junction bases unmatched: 9. This CDR3 contains 16 residues. Germline V lookup: CDR1 KGHSH, CDR2 LQKENI. CDR3 in DNA: TGTGCCAGCTCACCGAGCAGGGGGCTTTTGAAAGAGACCCAGTACTTC. Translated, it gives CASSPSRGLLKETQYF.

The gene calls are TRBV12-5 and TRBJ2-5, with TRBD1 matching over 9 bases. The length of the CDR3 is 15 residues. V lost 7 bases and J lost 5; bases outside the gene matches: 11. CDR1 and CDR2 (germline): LGHNT, FRNRAP. The CDR3 region has the DNA TGTGCTAGTGCCCAACAGGGGGCGCGAGGGGAGACCCAGTACTTC. This translates into CASAQQGARGETQYF.